Presented here are 24 T cell receptor beta chains from one specimen sequenced in a study of cytomegalovirus exposure and HLA in healthy donors. Clones were read by immunoSEQ multiplex PCR, and TCRdb kept only the in-frame ones, dropping some. Of 75,000 to 90,000 clones listed, 95% to 97% are singletons. Specimen: PBMCs. The receptors shown here come from a young man in good health and CMV-seropositive.

The chain has TRBV7-8 and TRBJ1-2; TRBD1 matches at 8 bases. V shed 6 bases and J 4 bases; nucleotides not matched to a gene: 13. CDR1 is SGHVS, CDR2 FQNEAQ, per germline. The CDR3 contains 16 residues. CDR3 sequence: CASSPPGQAPSYGYTF. CDR3 coding DNA: TGTGCCAGCAGTCCTCCGGGACAGGCGCCATCCTATGGCTACACCTTC. The whole variable domain, remainder taken from reference TRBV7-8 and TRBJ1-2, is GAGVSQSPRYKVAKRGQDVALRCDPISGHVSLFWYQQALGQGPEFLTYFQNEAQLDKSGLPSDRFFAERPEGSVSTLKIQRTQQEDSAVYLCASSPPGQAPSYGYTFGSGTRLTVV.

The rearrangement joins TRBV6-1 to TRBJ2-7, with 14 bases matching TRBD2. The germline V gene encodes CDR1 MNHNS and CDR2 SASEGT. The junction had 2 bases not matched to a gene; V was cut back by 5 bases and J by 2 bases. The CDR3 covers 15 residues. CDR3 amino acids: CASSRLAGGPYEQYF. The CDR3 coding sequence is TGTGCCAGCAGTAGACTAGCGGGAGGGCCCTACGAGCAGTACTTC.

The chain combines TRBV12-5 with TRBJ2-2; 8 nucleotides line up with TRBD1. V was pared by 0 bases and J by 5 bases, with 8 bases of the junction left unmatched. CDR1 LGHNT and CDR2 FRNRAP come from the germline V gene. The CDR3 covers 17 residues. CDR3 coding DNA: TGTGCTAGTGGTTTGGTACCCGGGACAGGACCTACCGGGGAGCTGTTTTTT. Encoded protein: CASGLVPGTGPTGELFF.

The rearrangement joins TRBV9 to TRBJ2-7, with a tentative D call TRBD2 (5 bases). The V end lost 0 bases, the J end lost 1 base, and 8 bases lay between the germline ends. Germline CDR1 is SGDLS and CDR2 is YYNGEE. CDR3 length: 14 residues. The DNA of the CDR3 is TGTGCCAGCAGCGTAGATCGGGGATCCTACGAGCAGTACTTC. Amino acid sequence: CASSVDRGSYEQYF.

The gene calls are TRBV28 and TRBJ1-5; 12 bases map to TRBD1. The germline CDR1 and CDR2 sequences are MDHEN and SYDVKM. CDR3 size: 17 residues. J was trimmed by 1 base and V by 9 bases; bases with no gene match: 10. The CDR3 spells CASFRDRGRISNQPQHF. CDR3 sequence (DNA): TGTGCCAGTTTCCGGGACAGGGGGCGGATAAGCAATCAGCCCCAGCATTTT.

This clone was picked up a small number of times. This sequence joins TRBV2 and TRBJ2-7; tentatively, D is TRBD2 (5 bases). The germline V gene encodes CDR1 SNHLY and CDR2 FYNNEI. The CDR3 runs to 12 residues. V was pared by 7 bases and J by 4 bases, with 11 bases between. Here the CDR3 DNA reads TGTGCCAGCAACTCAATAGCGTACGAGCAGTACTTC. Residues: CASNSIAYEQYF. The full variable domain, with the rest looked up from reference TRBV2 and TRBJ2-7, is EPEVTQTPSHQVTQMGQEVILRCVPISNHLYFYWYRQILGQKVEFLVSFYNNEISEKSEIFDDQFSVERPDGSNFTLKIRSTKLEDSAMYFCASNSIAYEQYFGPGTRLTVT.

The chain combines TRBV28 with TRBJ1-3; 8 positions agree with TRBD1. CDR1 is MDHEN, CDR2 SYDVKM, per germline. The CDR3 consists of 17 residues. J lost 0 bases, V lost 2 bases, and 6 bases had no gene match. CDR3 sequence reads: CASSLPDRAGSGNTIYF. The DNA of the CDR3 is TGTGCCAGCAGTTTACCGGACAGGGCCGGCTCTGGAAACACCATATATTTT.

The chain employs TRBV27 and TRBJ2-2, with D maybe TRBD2 (5 bases). The germline CDR1 and CDR2 sequences are MNHEY and SMNVEV (reference sequence). CDR3 length: 16 amino acids. The V and J ends lost 4 bases and 9 bases respectively, with 21 bases between them. The CDR3 loop reads CASSYQTPARGWELFF. The CDR3 region has the DNA TGTGCCAGCAGTTACCAAACGCCGGCCCGAGGGTGGGAGCTGTTTTTT.

The rearrangement joins TRBV27 to TRBJ1-1; 10 positions match TRBD1. The germline V gene has CDR1 MNHEY and CDR2 SMNVEV (reference sequence). This CDR3 region has 14 residues. J was trimmed by 6 bases and V by 5 bases; bases with no gene match: 6. Here the CDR3 DNA reads TGTGCCAGCAGTAATCCGGGACAGGGGTCTGAAGCTTTCTTT. Translated: CASSNPGQGSEAFF.

This chain joins TRBV7-2 and TRBJ1-5; D is perhaps TRBD1 (5 bases). The CDR3 is 15 amino acids. Per germline, CDR1 SGHTA and CDR2 FQGNSA. V was shortened by 4 bases and J by 7 bases, with 17 bases between the two germline ends. DNA for the CDR3: TGTGCCAGCAGCTCCCCCACGGGGGGAGAGCAGCCCCAGCATTTT. This sequence encodes CASSSPTGGEQPQHF.

The rearrangement links TRBV6-5 to TRBJ1-2, with D perhaps TRBD1 (5 bases). Germline lookup yields CDR1 MNHEY and CDR2 SVGAGI. The V end lost 2 bases, the J end lost 1 base, and 8 bases lay between the germline ends. The CDR3 consists of 14 residues. The CDR3 DNA reads TGTGCCAGCAGTTACGTAGGGGATAACTATGGCTACACCTTC. This gives the protein CASSYVGDNYGYTF.

The genes are TRBV5-8 and TRBJ1-4; TRBD1 might be the D (5 bases). The CDR3 consists of 16 residues. Trimming stripped 0 bases from V and 0 bases from J, with 9 bases between. Germline CDR1 reads SGHTS; CDR2 reads YDEGEE. The CDR3 nucleotides are TGTGCCAGCAGCTTGGAGCAGGGCCCAACTAATGAAAAACTGTTTTTT. Translating gives CASSLEQGPTNEKLFF.

The chain employs TRBV9 and TRBJ2-7, with 14 bases lining up with TRBD2. J gave up 4 bases and V 4 bases, and 4 bases lay outside the gene matches. Germline V gene lookup returns CDR1 SGDLS and CDR2 YYNGEE. The CDR3 has 15 amino acids. The CDR3 DNA is TGTGCCAGCAGCCTGGGGACTAGCGGGAGTTACGAGCAGTACTTC. It translates to CASSLGTSGSYEQYF.

V is TRBV4-1 and J is TRBJ2-7, with D possibly being TRBD2 (7 bases). Germline V gene data show CDR1 as MGHRA and CDR2 as YSYEKL. The CDR3 covers 16 residues. The V end was cut by 0 bases, the J end by 3 bases, with 15 bases between. The CDR3, as DNA: TGCGCCAGCAGCCAAGACAAGAGGGGGGAGGGCTACGAGCAGTACTTC. Its protein is CASSQDKRGEGYEQYF.

V and J are TRBV2 and TRBJ1-2; D might be TRBD1 (5 bases). Trimming pared 11 bases from V and 4 bases from J, leaving 17 bases between. The CDR3 spans 13 residues. Germline CDR1 reads SNHLY; CDR2 reads FYNNEI. The CDR3 loop is CASKRWRGYGYTF. The CDR3 DNA reads TGTGCCTCCAAGAGGTGGAGGGGCTATGGCTACACCTTC.

The chain joins TRBV27 to TRBJ2-6, with a weak D call TRBD2 (6 bases). Deletions cut 0 bases from V and 4 bases from J, with 7 bases between. This CDR3 spans 15 amino acids. CDR1 MNHEY and CDR2 SMNVEV come from the germline V gene (reference sequence). CDR3: CASSLSSGGANVLTF. The CDR3 coding sequence is TGTGCCAGCAGTTTATCGAGCGGGGGGGCCAACGTCCTGACTTTC. The full variable domain, in which reference TRBV27 and TRBJ2-6 provide the parts outside the CDR3, is EAQVTQNPRYLITVTGKKLTVTCSQNMNHEYMSWYRQDPGLGLRQIYYSMNVEVTDKGDVPEGYKVSRKEKRNFPLILESPSPNQTSLYFCASSLSSGGANVLTFGAGSRLTVL.

This chain uses TRBV7-9 with TRBJ2-1, with 7 bases fitting TRBD2. Looked up from germline, CDR1 is SEHNR and CDR2 is FQNEAQ (reference sequence). The ends lost 5 bases at V and 5 bases at J; junction bases unmatched: 12. This CDR3 region has 16 residues. The CDR3 sequence: CASSPFRGRADNEQFF. The CDR3 DNA reads TGTGCCAGCAGCCCCTTCCGTGGGAGGGCGGACAATGAGCAGTTCTTC. The complete variable domain, with remaining parts taken from reference TRBV7-9 and TRBJ2-1, reads DTGVSQNPRHKITKRGQNVTFRCDPISEHNRLYWYRQTLGQGPEFLTYFQNEAQLEKSRLLSDRFSAERPKGSFSTLEIQRTEQGDSAMYLCASSPFRGRADNEQFFGPGTRLTVL.

The chain combines TRBV4-1 with TRBJ2-7; 7 positions match TRBD1. Germline V gives CDR1 MGHRA, CDR2 YSYEKL. Trimming removed 5 bases from V and 3 bases from J; junction bases left unmatched: 7. This CDR3 has 14 residues. In DNA form, the CDR3 reads TGCGCCAGCAGCGTAGGACAGGCCCACTACGAGCAGTACTTC. Translated, it gives CASSVGQAHYEQYF.

This chain uses TRBV5-1 with TRBJ1-1, with 10 bases that match TRBD1. Germline V lookup: CDR1 SGHRS, CDR2 YFSETQ. There are 17 residues in the CDR3. With 0 bases clipped from V and 2 bases from J, the junction kept 7 bases outside the gene matches. DNA of the CDR3: TGCGCCAGCAGCTTGGATGTGACAGGGGGCCGAAACACTGAAGCTTTCTTT. This translates into CASSLDVTGGRNTEAFF.

CDR3 sequence reads: CASSLTDSYEQYF. CDR3 bases: TGTGCCAGCAGCTTGACAGACTCCTACGAGCAGTACTTC. The chain couples TRBV7-9 to TRBJ2-7; D perhaps matches TRBD1 (5 bases). Trimming shortened V by 3 bases and J by 0 bases, and 6 bases separated the two germline ends. Germline CDR1 and CDR2: SEHNR and FQNEAQ (reference sequence). This CDR3 comprises 13 residues.

The rearrangement links TRBV29-1 to TRBJ2-1, with D hard to call. This CDR3 has 13 amino acids. CDR1 and CDR2 (germline): SQVTM, ANQGSEA. Trimming took off 6 bases at V and 6 bases at J, with 15 bases between the two ends. The CDR3 sequence is CSVRRSNLNEQFF. The CDR3 nucleotides are TGCAGCGTGCGCCGCTCGAACCTCAATGAGCAGTTCTTC.

This chain connects TRBV4-2 to TRBJ1-2; D gene unclear. Germline CDR1 is LGHNA and CDR2 is YNFKEQ. The CDR3 length is 15 residues. Trimming pared 0 bases from V and 2 bases from J, leaving 10 bases between. The CDR3 sequence is CASSQDKRENYGYTF. Here the CDR3 DNA reads TGTGCCAGCAGCCAAGATAAACGGGAGAACTATGGCTACACCTTC.

This chain connects TRBV28 to TRBJ2-7, with TRBD2 matching over 8 bases. Germline CDR1 reads MDHEN; CDR2 reads SYDVKM. The junction had 14 bases not matched to a gene; V was cut back by 6 bases and J by 4 bases. CDR3 size: 16 residues. The CDR3 here is CASRRLAYTFSYEQYF. DNA of the CDR3: TGTGCCAGCAGGAGACTAGCGTACACTTTCAGTTACGAGCAGTACTTC.

The chain couples TRBV23-1 to TRBJ2-4, with 8 bases that match TRBD1. TRBV23-1 is noted as an ORF with a role that remains uncertain. The CDR3 covers 16 residues. Trimming took 2 bases from V and 7 from J; bases not matched to a gene: 10. CDR3 DNA: TGCGCCAGCAGTCAACCCGCGGACAGGGCTAAGAACATTCAGTACTTC. Translation: CASSQPADRAKNIQYF.